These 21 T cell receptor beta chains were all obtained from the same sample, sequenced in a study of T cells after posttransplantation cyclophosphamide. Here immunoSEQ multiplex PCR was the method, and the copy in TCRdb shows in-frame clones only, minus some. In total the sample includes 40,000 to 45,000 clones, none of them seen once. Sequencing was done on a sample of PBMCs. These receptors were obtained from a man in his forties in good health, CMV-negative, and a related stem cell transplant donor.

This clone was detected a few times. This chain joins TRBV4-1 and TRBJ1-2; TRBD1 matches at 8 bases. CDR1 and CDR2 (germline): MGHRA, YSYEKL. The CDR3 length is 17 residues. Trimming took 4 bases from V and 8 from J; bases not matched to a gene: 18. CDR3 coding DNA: TGCGCCAGCAGCCCTTCAGGGGACAGGATCTCCTCTCCGGGCTACACCTTC. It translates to CASSPSGDRISSPGYTF.

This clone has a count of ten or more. The CDR3 region is CASSVDGTGQETQYF. The CDR3 DNA is TGTGCCAGCAGCGTAGACGGGACAGGGCAAGAGACCCAGTACTTC. This rearrangement joins TRBV9 to TRBJ2-5; TRBD1 agrees at 9 bases. Germline assignment: CDR1 SGDLS and CDR2 YYNGEE. Germline trimming cut 0 bases from V and 2 bases from J; bases unmatched to any gene: 2. The CDR3 is 15 amino acids.

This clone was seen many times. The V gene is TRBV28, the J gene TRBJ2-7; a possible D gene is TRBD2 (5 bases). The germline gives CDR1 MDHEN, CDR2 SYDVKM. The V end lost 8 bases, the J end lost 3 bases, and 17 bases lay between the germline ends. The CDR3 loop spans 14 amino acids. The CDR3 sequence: CASSDYLIYYEQYV. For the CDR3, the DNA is TGTGCCAGCTCCGACTACCTTATTTACTACGAGCAGTACGTC.

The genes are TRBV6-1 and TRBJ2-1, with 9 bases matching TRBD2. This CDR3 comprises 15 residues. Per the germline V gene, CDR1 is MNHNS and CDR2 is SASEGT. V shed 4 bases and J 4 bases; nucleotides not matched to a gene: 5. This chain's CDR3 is CASSASGRSYNEQFF. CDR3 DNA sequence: TGTGCCAGCAGTGCAAGCGGGAGGTCGTACAATGAGCAGTTCTTC.

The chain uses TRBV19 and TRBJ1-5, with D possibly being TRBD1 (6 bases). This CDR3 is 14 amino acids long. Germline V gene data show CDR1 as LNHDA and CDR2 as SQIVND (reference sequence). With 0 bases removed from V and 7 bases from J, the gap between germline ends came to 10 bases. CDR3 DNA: TGTGCCAGTAGTATAGAAACAGGGCCCCAGCCCCAGCATTTT. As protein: CASSIETGPQPQHF.

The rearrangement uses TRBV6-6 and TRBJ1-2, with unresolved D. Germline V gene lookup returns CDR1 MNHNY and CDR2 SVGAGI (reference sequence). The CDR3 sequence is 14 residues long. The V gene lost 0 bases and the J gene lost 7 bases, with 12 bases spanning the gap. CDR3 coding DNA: TGTGCCAGCAGTTACTCGAAGCTCGGGTCTGGCTACACCTTC. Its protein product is CASSYSKLGSGYTF.

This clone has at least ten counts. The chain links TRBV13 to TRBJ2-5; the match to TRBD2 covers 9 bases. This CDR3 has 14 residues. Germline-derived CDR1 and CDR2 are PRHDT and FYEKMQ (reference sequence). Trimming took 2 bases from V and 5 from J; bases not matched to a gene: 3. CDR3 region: CASSLRAGGETQYF. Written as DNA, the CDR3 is TGTGCCAGCAGCTTAAGAGCGGGAGGTGAGACCCAGTACTTC.

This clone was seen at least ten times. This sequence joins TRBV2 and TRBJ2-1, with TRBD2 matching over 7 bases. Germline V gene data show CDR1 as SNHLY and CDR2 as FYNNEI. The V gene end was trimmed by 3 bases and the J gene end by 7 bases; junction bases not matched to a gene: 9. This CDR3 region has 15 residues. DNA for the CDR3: TGTGCCAGCAGTGATATGCTAGCGGACTCAAATGAGCAGTTCTTC. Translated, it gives CASSDMLADSNEQFF. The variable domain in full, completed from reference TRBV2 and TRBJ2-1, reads EPEVTQTPSHQVTQMGQEVILRCVPISNHLYFYWYRQILGQKVEFLVSFYNNEISEKSEIFDDQFSVERPDGSNFTLKIRSTKLEDSAMYFCASSDMLADSNEQFFGPGTRLTVL.

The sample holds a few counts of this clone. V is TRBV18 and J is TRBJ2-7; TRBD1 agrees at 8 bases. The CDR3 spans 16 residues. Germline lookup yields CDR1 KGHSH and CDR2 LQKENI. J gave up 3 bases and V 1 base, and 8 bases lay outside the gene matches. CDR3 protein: CASSPRKGQVGYEQYF. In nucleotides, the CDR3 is TGTGCCAGCTCACCACGCAAGGGACAGGTAGGCTACGAGCAGTACTTC. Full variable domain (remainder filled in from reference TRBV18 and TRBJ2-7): NAGVMQNPRHLVRRRGQEARLRCSPMKGHSHVYWYRQLPEEGLKFMVYLQKENIIDESGMPKERFSAEFPKEGPSILRIQQVVRGDSAAYFCASSPRKGQVGYEQYFGPGTRLTVT.

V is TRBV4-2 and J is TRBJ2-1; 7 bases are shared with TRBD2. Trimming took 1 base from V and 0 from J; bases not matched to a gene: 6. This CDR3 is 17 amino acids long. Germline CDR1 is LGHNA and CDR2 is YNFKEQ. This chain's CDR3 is CASSQGGGGSSYNEQFF. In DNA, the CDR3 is TGTGCCAGCAGCCAAGGGGGCGGGGGAAGCTCCTACAATGAGCAGTTCTTC.

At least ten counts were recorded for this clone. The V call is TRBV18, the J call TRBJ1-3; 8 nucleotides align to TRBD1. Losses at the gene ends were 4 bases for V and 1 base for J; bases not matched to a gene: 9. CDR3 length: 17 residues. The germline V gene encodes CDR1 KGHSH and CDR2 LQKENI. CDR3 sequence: CASSLLGQGLSGNTIYF. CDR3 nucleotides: TGTGCCAGCTCACTACTCGGACAGGGATTATCTGGAAACACCATATATTTT.

CDR3 residues: CASSRGGGGWETQYF. In nucleotides, the CDR3 is TGTGCCAGCAGCCGGGGAGGAGGGGGCTGGGAGACCCAGTACTTC. The V and J genes are TRBV5-6 and TRBJ2-5, with D maybe TRBD1 (7 bases). The CDR3 extends over 15 amino acids. The V gene's germline CDR1 is SGHDT and CDR2 YYEEEE. V lost 4 bases, J lost 5 bases, and 18 bases lay in between.

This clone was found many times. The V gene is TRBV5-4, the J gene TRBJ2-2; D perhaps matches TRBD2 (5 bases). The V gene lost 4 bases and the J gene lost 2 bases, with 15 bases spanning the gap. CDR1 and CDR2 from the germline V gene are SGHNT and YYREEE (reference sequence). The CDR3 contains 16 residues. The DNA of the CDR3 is TGTGCCAGCAGCCCCGTAGGGAGCGGAAACACCGGGGAGCTGTTTTTT. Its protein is CASSPVGSGNTGELFF.

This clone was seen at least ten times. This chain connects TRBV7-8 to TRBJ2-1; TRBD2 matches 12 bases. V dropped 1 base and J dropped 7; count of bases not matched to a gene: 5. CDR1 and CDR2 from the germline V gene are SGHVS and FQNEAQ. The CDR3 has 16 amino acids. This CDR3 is CASSLGLAGVGNEQFF. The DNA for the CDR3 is TGTGCCAGCAGCTTAGGACTAGCGGGAGTCGGTAATGAGCAGTTCTTC.

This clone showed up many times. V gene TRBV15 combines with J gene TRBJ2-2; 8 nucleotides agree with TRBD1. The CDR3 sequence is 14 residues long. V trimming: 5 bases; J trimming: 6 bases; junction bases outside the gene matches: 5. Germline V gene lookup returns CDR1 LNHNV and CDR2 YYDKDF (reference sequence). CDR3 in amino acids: CATSLSGGPGELFF. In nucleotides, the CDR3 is TGTGCCACCAGCCTATCAGGGGGCCCCGGGGAGCTGTTTTTT.

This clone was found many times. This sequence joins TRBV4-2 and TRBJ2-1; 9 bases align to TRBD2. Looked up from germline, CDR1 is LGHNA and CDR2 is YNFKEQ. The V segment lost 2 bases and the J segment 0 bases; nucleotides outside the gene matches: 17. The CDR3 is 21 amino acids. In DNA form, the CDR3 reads TGTGCCAGCAGCCAAAAAGCCGGGACTAGCCGGGACGTGAGCTCCTACAATGAGCAGTTCTTC. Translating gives CASSQKAGTSRDVSSYNEQFF.

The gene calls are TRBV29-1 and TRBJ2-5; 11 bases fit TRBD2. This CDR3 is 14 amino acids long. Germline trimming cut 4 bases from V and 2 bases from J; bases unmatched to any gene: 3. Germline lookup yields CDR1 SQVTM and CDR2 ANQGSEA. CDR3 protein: CSVASSGRQETQYF. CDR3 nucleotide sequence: TGCAGCGTTGCTTCTAGCGGGAGGCAAGAGACCCAGTACTTC.

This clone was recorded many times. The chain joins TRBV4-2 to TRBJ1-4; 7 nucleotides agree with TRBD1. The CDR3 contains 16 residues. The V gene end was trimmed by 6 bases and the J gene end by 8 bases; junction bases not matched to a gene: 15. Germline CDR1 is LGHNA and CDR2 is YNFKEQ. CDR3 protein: CASRGRIQGSKEKLFF. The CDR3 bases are TGTGCCAGCAGAGGTCGAATACAGGGGTCCAAGGAAAAACTGTTTTTT.

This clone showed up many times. The CDR3 DNA reads TGTGCCATCAGTGGAGGACTACACTCAGATACGCAGTATTTT. Translated: CAISGGLHSDTQYF. The gene calls are TRBV10-3 and TRBJ2-3; maybe TRBD2 (6 bases). Looked up from germline, CDR1 is ENHRY and CDR2 is SYGVKD. The V end lost 4 bases, the J end lost 4 bases, and 12 bases lay between the germline ends. The CDR3 sequence is 14 residues long.

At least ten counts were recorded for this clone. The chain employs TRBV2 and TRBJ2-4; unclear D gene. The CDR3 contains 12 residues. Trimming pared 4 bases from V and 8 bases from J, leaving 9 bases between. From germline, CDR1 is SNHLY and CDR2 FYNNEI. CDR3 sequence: CASSGGVDIQYF. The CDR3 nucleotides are TGTGCCAGCAGTGGAGGAGTAGACATTCAGTACTTC. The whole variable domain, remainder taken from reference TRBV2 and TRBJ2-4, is EPEVTQTPSHQVTQMGQEVILRCVPISNHLYFYWYRQILGQKVEFLVSFYNNEISEKSEIFDDQFSVERPDGSNFTLKIRSTKLEDSAMYFCASSGGVDIQYFGAGTRLSVL.

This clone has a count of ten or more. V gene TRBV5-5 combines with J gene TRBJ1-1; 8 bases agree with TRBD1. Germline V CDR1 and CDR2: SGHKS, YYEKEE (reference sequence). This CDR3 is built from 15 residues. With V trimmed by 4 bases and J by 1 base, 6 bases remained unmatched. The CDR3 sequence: CASSLGDRTNTEAFF. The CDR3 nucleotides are TGTGCCAGCAGCCTGGGGGACAGGACGAACACTGAAGCTTTCTTT.